The next 3 T cell receptor beta chains were all read from a single sample in a study of blood T cell repertoires in COVID-19. The data were produced by immunoSEQ multiplex PCR, yet TCRdb's version contains in-frame clones alone and is incomplete. The profile covers about 250,000 clones, with around 86% appearing a single time and 15% to 18% taken by the ten largest. Sequenced sample: PBMCs or T cells enriched from blood (not recorded which). The receptors here all came from a man younger than 35 who had recovered from COVID-19.

As concerns this clone: The same CDR3 arises from other DNA sequences in this sample as well. The chain is built from TRBV5-1 and TRBJ1-3; D not resolved. The CDR3 is made up of 15 amino acids. The V and J ends lost 2 bases and 0 bases respectively, with 9 bases between them. Germline V lookup: CDR1 SGHRS, CDR2 YFSETQ. DNA of the CDR3: TGCGCCAGCAGCTTTGACTCCAGCTCTGGAAACACCATATATTTT. It yields the protein CASSFDSSSGNTIYF. Drawing the rest from reference TRBV5-1 and TRBJ1-3, the complete variable domain is KAGVTQTPRYLIKTRGQQVTLSCSPISGHRSVSWYQQTPGQGLQFLFEYFSETQRNKGNFPGRFSGRQFSNSRSEMNVSTLELGDSALYLCASSFDSSSGNTIYFGEGSWLTVV.

Only a few counts were recorded for this clone. V is TRBV12-3 or TRBV12-4 and J is TRBJ2-5; D gene unclear. The V gene lost 5 bases and the J gene lost 0 bases, with 4 bases spanning the gap. This CDR3 contains 12 residues. CDR3 sequence reads: CASSPDQETQYF. The CDR3 bases are TGTGCCAGCAGTCCGGACCAAGAGACCCAGTACTTC.

This clone was seen once. The chain carries TRBV6-5 and TRBJ1-1, with a tentative D call TRBD1 (5 bases). CDR3 length: 12 amino acids. Per the germline V gene, CDR1 is MNHEY and CDR2 is SVGAGI. V was pared by 5 bases and J by 5 bases, with 9 bases between. The DNA of the CDR3 is TGTGCCAGCAGTAGGGGATTTACTGAAGCTTTCTTT. Residues: CASSRGFTEAFF.